One and the same sample provided the 10 T cell receptor beta chains below, sequenced in a study of shared clonotypes between healthy human individuals. Assay used: immunoSEQ multiplex PCR; TCRdb lists only in-frame clones, some missing. The sample lists over 2 million clones, 85% to 95% seen once, with 0.13% in the top ten. The specimen sequenced was naive CD4+ T cells sorted from blood. Subset reported: CD45RA+ positively selected. These receptors were collected from a man aged 18 to 29 in good health.

The rearrangement joins TRBV7-9 to TRBJ2-7; D is ambiguous. Germline V gene sequence: CDR1 SEHNR, CDR2 FQNEAQ (reference sequence). Between the trimmed V and J ends, which lost 4 bases and 7 bases, there was a span of 23 bases. This CDR3 spans 16 amino acids. The CDR3 sequence: CASSSSKQVALKEQYF. In DNA form, the CDR3 reads TGTGCCAGCAGCTCGAGCAAGCAAGTGGCTTTAAAAGAGCAGTACTTC.

The chain combines TRBV27 with TRBJ2-3; unclear D gene. V was pared by 2 bases and J by 4 bases, with 13 bases between. The CDR3 loop spans 15 amino acids. Germline CDR1 reads MNHEY; CDR2 reads SMNVEV (reference sequence). DNA for the CDR3: TGTGCCAGCAGTTTAGGCAGGCCTGAGGCAGATACGCAGTATTTT. Translating it yields CASSLGRPEADTQYF.

This chain uses TRBV28 with TRBJ1-5; D gene uncertain. The CDR3 runs 15 residues. Germline V gene lookup returns CDR1 MDHEN and CDR2 SYDVKM. Trimming shortened V by 2 bases and J by 2 bases, and 10 bases separated the two germline ends. The CDR3: CASSLDTLGNQPQHF. The DNA for the CDR3 is TGTGCCAGCAGTTTAGACACGTTGGGCAATCAGCCCCAGCATTTT.

CDR3 in DNA: TGTGCCAGCAGTCTGGGGACACACTACGAGCAGTACTTC. This encodes CASSLGTHYEQYF. The chain is built from TRBV28 and TRBJ2-7, with a tentative D call TRBD1 (6 bases). The CDR3 sequence is 13 residues long. V was cut by 5 bases and J by 3 bases, with 11 bases left in between. Germline V gives CDR1 MDHEN, CDR2 SYDVKM.

The rearrangement joins TRBV6-6 to TRBJ2-1; 10 nucleotides agree with TRBD1. The CDR3 length is 16 residues. Trimming at V came to 2 bases and at J to 7 bases, leaving 8 bases not matched to a gene. From germline, CDR1 is MNHNY and CDR2 SVGAGI (reference sequence). The CDR3 sequence: CASSYTTGGAGNEQFF. As DNA, the CDR3 is TGTGCCAGCAGTTACACGACAGGGGGCGCAGGGAATGAGCAGTTCTTC.

The genes are TRBV10-3 and TRBJ2-7, with D possibly TRBD1 on 6 matching bases. In germline, CDR1 is ENHRY, CDR2 SYGVKD. V lost 10 bases and J lost 3, with 13 bases in between. This CDR3 has 12 residues. CDR3 amino acids: CATLGTHYEQYF. The CDR3 region has the DNA TGTGCCACTCTCGGGACACACTACGAGCAGTACTTC.

The chain combines TRBV21-1 with TRBJ1-1; the DNA was not used to check the table's D call, TRBD1. TRBV21-1 corresponds to a pseudogene. This CDR3 spans 15 amino acids. This chain's CDR3 is CASSKEARQNTEAFF. In DNA, the CDR3 is TGTGCCAGCAGCAAAGAGGCCAGACAGAACACTGAAGCTTTCTTT.

This clone appeared once. V usage is TRBV21-1 and J usage is TRBJ2-7; TRBD1, as called in the table, went unchecked against the DNA. TRBV21-1 is a documented pseudogene. The CDR3 contains 20 residues. The CDR3 nucleotides read TGTGCCAGCAGCAAAGTCGCCAGGGACAGCCGAGTCGTCGGGCTTTACGAGCAGTACTTC. This encodes CASSKVARDSRVVGLYEQYF.

In this sample, this clone turned up once. The J gene is TRBJ1-1, the V gene TRBV5-1; 8 bases match TRBD1. The CDR3 is made up of 16 amino acids. The junction had 11 bases not matched to a gene; V was cut back by 2 bases and J by 5 bases. Germline V gives CDR1 SGHRS, CDR2 YFSETQ. The CDR3 loop reads CASSLNPTGEGTEAFF. Here the CDR3 DNA reads TGCGCCAGCAGCTTAAATCCGACAGGGGAAGGGACTGAAGCTTTCTTT.

Comment on this clone: Other DNA sequences in this sample translate to the same CDR3. The rearrangement joins TRBV6-1 to TRBJ2-5; 11 bases map to TRBD2. There are 15 residues in the CDR3. Germline V gives CDR1 MNHNS, CDR2 SASEGT. Trimming cost V 2 bases and J 1 base; bases outside gene matches: 0. The DNA for the CDR3 is TGTGCCAGCAGTGAACTAGCGGGGGGCCAAGAGACCCAGTACTTC. Translation: CASSELAGGQETQYF.